This T cell receptor beta chain was recovered during a study of blood T cell repertoires in COVID-19. The overall study: The samples span acute and convalescent COVID-19 from the United States, Italy and Spain. Nucleic acid was either cDNA or gDNA, and it came from T cells, B-cell-depleted T cells, or PBMCs.

V was pared by 0 bases and J by 5 bases, with 9 bases of the junction left unmatched. Germline CDR1 and CDR2: SGDLS and YYNGEE. The CDR3 has 16 amino acids. In the authors' methods: Amplification of reference gene primers was used by the study to estimate nucleated cell counts. Libraries were prepared by immunoSEQ multiplex PCR; TCRdb keeps only in-frame clonotypes and omits some of them. That table gives V, J and clone size, and the DNA gave D and trimming. Among 75,000 to 95,000 clones listed, 84% were seen once. The chain couples TRBV9 to TRBJ2-7; 9 nucleotides agree with TRBD1. The sequence was collected from a man aged 55 to 70 with acute or convalescent COVID-19. The sequencing input was peripheral blood. The CDR3 here is CASSVGGQGPSNEQYF. The CDR3 coding sequence is TGTGCCAGCAGCGTAGGGGGACAGGGCCCGTCCAACGAGCAGTACTTC.